Following are 32 T cell receptor beta chains from one sample sequenced in a study of blood T cell repertoires in COVID-19. Using immunoSEQ multiplex PCR, the repertoire was profiled, and TCRdb retains in-frame clones only, with some absent. Of roughly 250,000 clones listed, approximately 91% are singletons. The sample taken for sequencing was PBMCs or T cells enriched from blood (not recorded which). Receptors originate from a woman aged 40 to 49 with acute COVID-19.

The rearrangement links TRBV10-3 to TRBJ1-3, with 7 bases fitting TRBD1. V shed 3 bases, J shed 11 bases, and the junction held 10 bases outside the gene matches. The CDR3 consists of 14 residues. Germline V gene sequence: CDR1 ENHRY, CDR2 SYGVKD. The CDR3 DNA reads as TGTGCCATCAGTGACTCGACAGGGCTGGGGGCCATATATTTT. This translates into CAISDSTGLGAIYF.

The chain joins TRBV19 to TRBJ1-1; possible D gene TRBD1, 5 bases. The germline V gene encodes CDR1 LNHDA and CDR2 SQIVND (reference sequence). Trimming left V 5 bases short and J 9 bases short, with 19 bases between. The CDR3 has 14 amino acids. The CDR3 region is CASSLPTQTVKAFF. CDR3 in DNA: TGTGCCAGTAGTCTACCAACCCAGACAGTCAAAGCTTTCTTT. Full variable domain (outside the CDR3, taken from reference TRBV19 and TRBJ1-1): DGGITQSPKYLFRKEGQNVTLSCEQNLNHDAMYWYRQDPGQGLRLIYYSQIVNDFQKGDIAEGYSVSREKKESFPLTVTSAQKNPTAFYLCASSLPTQTVKAFFGQGTRLTVV.

The rearrangement uses TRBV28 and TRBJ2-1; 9 bases match TRBD2. Germline CDR1 reads MDHEN; CDR2 reads SYDVKM. This CDR3 region has 15 residues. The V segment lost 3 bases and the J segment 10 bases; nucleotides outside the gene matches: 10. The CDR3 here is CASSLRRGGREEQFF. CDR3 DNA sequence: TGTGCCAGCAGTTTGCGGCGGGGGGGCCGGGAAGAGCAGTTCTTC.

The V call is TRBV2, the J call TRBJ1-2, with 8 nucleotides matching TRBD1. In germline, CDR1 is SNHLY, CDR2 FYNNEI. The CDR3 has 14 residues. The V segment lost 7 bases and the J segment 8 bases; nucleotides outside the gene matches: 12. The DNA of the CDR3 is TGTGCCAGCACCGGATCGACAGGGGTGGGCGGCTACACCTTC. This encodes CASTGSTGVGGYTF.

The chain uses TRBV7-2 and TRBJ1-2; D is perhaps TRBD1 (5 bases). V was cut by 1 base and J by 7 bases, with 13 bases left in between. The CDR3 consists of 14 residues. Germline loops: CDR1 SGHTA, CDR2 FQGNSA. This chain's CDR3 is CASSLGGGGSGYTF. CDR3 sequence (DNA): TGTGCCAGCAGCTTAGGGGGCGGGGGTAGTGGCTACACCTTC.

CDR3 region: CASSLQGGTGVEKLFF. The CDR3 nucleotides are TGTGCCAGCAGCCTGCAAGGCGGGACAGGGGTCGAAAAACTGTTTTTT. The V and J genes are TRBV3-1 (or the pseudogene TRBV3-2) and TRBJ1-4, with 10 bases fitting TRBD1. Looked up from germline, CDR1 is LGHDT and CDR2 is YNNKEL (reference sequence). The CDR3 sequence is 16 residues long. Trimming at V came to 4 bases and at J to 8 bases, leaving 10 bases not matched to a gene.

This clone was found once. V and J are TRBV27 and TRBJ2-2, with 10 nucleotides matching TRBD2. The CDR3 has 15 amino acids. Germline V gene lookup returns CDR1 MNHEY and CDR2 SMNVEV (reference sequence). Trimming at V came to 5 bases and at J to 9 bases, leaving 9 bases not matched to a gene. The chain's CDR3 is CASSPSGGAGWELFF. CDR3 sequence (DNA): TGTGCCAGCAGTCCGAGCGGGGGGGCCGGTTGGGAGCTGTTTTTT.

The chain has TRBV27 and TRBJ2-7, with 8 bases aligning to TRBD1. Germline CDR1 MNHEY, CDR2 SMNVEV (reference sequence). Germline trimming cut 0 bases from V and 6 bases from J; bases unmatched to any gene: 4. This CDR3 comprises 14 residues. The CDR3 region has the DNA TGTGCCAGCAGTTTATCGAGTCAGGGGGCCGAGCAGTACTTC. This codes for CASSLSSQGAEQYF.

V gene TRBV5-1 combines with J gene TRBJ2-5; tentatively, D is TRBD2 (6 bases). CDR3 length: 15 amino acids. V shed 4 bases and J shed 2 bases, with 15 bases lying between them. CDR1 and CDR2 (germline): SGHRS, YFSETQ. As DNA, the CDR3 is TGCGCCAGCAGCCCTCAAAGGGCGGGGCAAGAGACCCAGTACTTC. This encodes CASSPQRAGQETQYF.

The gene calls are TRBV5-1 and TRBJ1-1; D might be TRBD1 (6 bases). Looked up from germline, CDR1 is SGHRS and CDR2 is YFSETQ. This CDR3 spans 13 amino acids. V was pared by 4 bases and J by 3 bases, with 10 bases between. The CDR3 DNA follows: TGCGCCAGCAGCGTGGACAGCTACACTGAAGCTTTCTTT. Translated: CASSVDSYTEAFF.

The chain carries TRBV25-1 and TRBJ1-4; 8 bases map to TRBD1. From germline, CDR1 is MGHDK and CDR2 SYGVNS. The CDR3 is made up of 16 amino acids. Trimming took 2 bases from V and 2 from J; bases not matched to a gene: 4. CDR3 loop: CASSEQGARTNEKLFF. For the CDR3, the DNA is TGTGCCAGCAGTGAACAGGGGGCGCGGACTAATGAAAAACTGTTTTTT.

The chain has TRBV19 and TRBJ2-7, with 8 bases matching TRBD1. The V gene's germline CDR1 is LNHDA and CDR2 SQIVND (reference sequence). There are 14 residues in the CDR3. V lost 5 bases and J lost 6; bases outside the gene matches: 9. The CDR3 sequence is CASSPRTGSSEQYF. CDR3 in DNA: TGTGCCAGTAGTCCGCGGACAGGGAGTAGCGAGCAGTACTTC.

V usage is TRBV5-6 and J usage is TRBJ2-1; 9 bases map to TRBD2. The ends lost 4 bases at V and 5 bases at J; junction bases unmatched: 7. The CDR3 covers 15 residues. The germline CDR1 and CDR2 sequences are SGHDT and YYEEEE. CDR3 in amino acids: CASSPRTSADNEQFF. The CDR3 region has the DNA TGTGCCAGCAGCCCCCGGACTAGCGCGGACAATGAGCAGTTCTTC.

This chain links TRBV3-1 (or the pseudogene TRBV3-2) with TRBJ2-7; 12 bases map to TRBD2. This CDR3 is 14 amino acids long. J lost 3 bases, V lost 7 bases, and 4 bases had no gene match. Germline loops: CDR1 LGHDT, CDR2 YNNKEL (reference sequence). The CDR3: CASTVGLAGYEQYF. As DNA, the CDR3 is TGTGCCAGCACGGTGGGACTAGCGGGCTACGAGCAGTACTTC.

This chain uses TRBV2 with TRBJ2-3; 12 positions match TRBD2. V lost 4 bases, J lost 0 bases, and 8 bases stayed unmatched. CDR3 length: 18 amino acids. Germline V gives CDR1 SNHLY, CDR2 FYNNEI. The CDR3 reads CASSVALAGGLSTDTQYF. CDR3 nucleotide sequence: TGTGCCAGCAGTGTAGCACTAGCGGGAGGCCTCAGCACAGATACGCAGTATTTT.

This clone came up a few times. The chain has TRBV3-1 (or the pseudogene TRBV3-2) and TRBJ2-1, with D perhaps matching TRBD1 (5 bases). Trimming removed 0 bases from V and 0 bases from J, with 12 bases in between. The germline CDR1 and CDR2 sequences are LGHDT and YNNKEL (reference sequence). The CDR3 has 17 amino acids. The CDR3 DNA is TGTGCCAGCAGCCAAGAGGGGCTAGGGAACTCCTACAATGAGCAGTTCTTC. Translating it yields CASSQEGLGNSYNEQFF.

The chain links TRBV7-3 to TRBJ2-3; 11 positions agree with TRBD1. Germline V gene data show CDR1 as SGHTA and CDR2 as FQGTGA. The CDR3 sequence is 14 residues long. V lost 4 bases, J lost 4 bases, and 1 base stayed unmatched. CDR3 region: CASSSGQGADTQYF. CDR3 coding DNA: TGTGCCAGCAGCTCGGGACAGGGGGCAGATACGCAGTATTTT.

The V call is TRBV2, the J call TRBJ2-7, with a tentative D call TRBD2 (6 bases). Germline-derived CDR1 and CDR2 are SNHLY and FYNNEI. V lost 6 bases and J 3 bases, leaving 18 bases between the germline ends. This CDR3 is built from 15 residues. CDR3 sequence reads: CASRAPGRGDYEQYF. The DNA of the CDR3 is TGTGCCAGCAGGGCCCCGGGGCGGGGAGACTACGAGCAGTACTTC.

This chain links TRBV7-8 with TRBJ2-1, with D tentatively TRBD2 (6 bases). The germline V gene encodes CDR1 SGHVS and CDR2 FQNEAQ. The CDR3 runs 14 residues. Trimming took 0 bases from V and 7 from J, leaving 10 bases between them. CDR3 in DNA: TGTGCCAGCAGCTTAGCGGGGGGTTGGAATGAGCAGTTCTTC. It yields the protein CASSLAGGWNEQFF.

This chain joins TRBV12-3 or TRBV12-4 and TRBJ1-2; D not resolved. This CDR3 contains 13 residues. V gave up 9 bases and J gave up 8 bases, with 19 bases separating them. The CDR3 bases are TGTGCCAGTTCCACGGGGAGAAGCAGCGGCTACACCTTC. This codes for CASSTGRSSGYTF.

The chain links TRBV5-1 to TRBJ1-1; the D gene is possibly TRBD1 (5 bases). The CDR3 loop spans 13 amino acids. Looked up from germline, CDR1 is SGHRS and CDR2 is YFSETQ. Trimming took off 2 bases at V and 6 bases at J, with 11 bases between the two ends. For the CDR3, the DNA is TGCGCCAGCAGCTTTACAGGAAGCCCTGAAGCTTTCTTT. It specifies CASSFTGSPEAFF.

The CDR3 reads CASSQEGGLRNTIYF. The CDR3 DNA reads TGTGCCAGCAGCCAAGAGGGGGGTCTTAGAAACACCATATATTTT. The genes are TRBV3-1 (or the pseudogene TRBV3-2) and TRBJ1-3; D perhaps matches TRBD1 (5 bases). Trimming pared 0 bases from V and 5 bases from J, leaving 11 bases between. CDR3 length: 15 amino acids. Germline assignment: CDR1 LGHDT and CDR2 YNNKEL (reference sequence).

The rearrangement joins TRBV7-9 to TRBJ1-6, with D maybe TRBD1 (5 bases). The CDR3 has 14 amino acids. CDR1 and CDR2 (germline): SEHNR, FQNEAQ (reference sequence). Trimming removed 1 base at V and 8 bases at J, with 9 bases between. In DNA, the CDR3 is TGTGCCAGCAGCTTAGGGGGGGGATATTCACCCCTCCACTTT. Translated: CASSLGGGYSPLHF.

The chain employs TRBV5-1 and TRBJ2-7; 8 bases match TRBD2. The CDR3 loop spans 17 amino acids. V gave up 1 base and J gave up 2 bases; unmatched junction bases: 11. The germline gives CDR1 SGHRS, CDR2 YFSETQ. For the CDR3, the DNA is TGCGCCAGCAGCTTGACAGGCTGGCGGGGGGTACCCTACGAGCAGTACTTC. Its translation: CASSLTGWRGVPYEQYF.

The chain employs TRBV27 and TRBJ2-1, with a possible D match to TRBD2 (6 bases). CDR3 length: 15 amino acids. Trimming pared 7 bases from V and 0 bases from J, leaving 13 bases between. Germline V gene data show CDR1 as MNHEY and CDR2 as SMNVEV (reference sequence). For the CDR3, the DNA is TGTGCCAGCACCCGGGAGCGGAGCTCCTACAATGAGCAGTTCTTC. As protein: CASTRERSSYNEQFF.

The chain employs TRBV9 and TRBJ2-7, with 10 bases lining up with TRBD2. CDR3 length equals 14 residues. Losses at the gene ends were 3 bases for V and 1 base for J; bases not matched to a gene: 1. The V gene's germline CDR1 is SGDLS and CDR2 YYNGEE. CDR3 sequence: CASSATSGSYEQYF. CDR3 bases: TGTGCCAGCAGCGCGACTAGCGGGTCCTACGAGCAGTACTTC. The complete variable domain, with remaining parts taken from reference TRBV9 and TRBJ2-7, reads DSGVTQTPKHLITATGQRVTLRCSPRSGDLSVYWYQQSLDQGLQFLIQYYNGEERAKGNILERFSAQQFPDLHSELNLSSLELGDSALYFCASSATSGSYEQYFGPGTRLTVT.

The rearrangement uses TRBV10-3 and TRBJ2-3, with 12 bases identical to TRBD2. Unmatched junction bases numbered 23, after V lost 4 bases and J lost 12 bases. The CDR3 is 19 residues long. Germline V gene sequence: CDR1 ENHRY, CDR2 SYGVKD. CDR3 in amino acids: CAISATSGGSPGFSTIQYF. CDR3 nucleotide sequence: TGTGCCATCAGTGCCACTAGCGGGGGGTCGCCGGGCTTCTCAACCATACAGTATTTT.

This clone showed up just once. This sequence joins TRBV28 and TRBJ1-1; 7 nucleotides line up with TRBD1. Trimming at V came to 5 bases and at J to 0 bases, leaving 6 bases not matched to a gene. The CDR3 covers 15 residues. Germline values: CDR1 MDHEN, CDR2 SYDVKM. The CDR3 DNA reads as TGTGCCAGCAGTGGACAGGACGTGGTGAACACTGAAGCTTTCTTT. Translation gives CASSGQDVVNTEAFF.

The chain employs TRBV18 and TRBJ1-1; D is perhaps TRBD1 (5 bases). The CDR3 has 15 residues. In germline, CDR1 is KGHSH, CDR2 LQKENI. The V gene lost 3 bases and the J gene lost 3 bases, with 14 bases spanning the gap. The CDR3 loop is CASSPGPGGDTEAFF. The CDR3 DNA reads TGTGCCAGCTCACCCGGCCCTGGGGGGGACACTGAAGCTTTCTTT.

The V gene is TRBV11-3, the J gene TRBJ1-1; D possibly corresponds to TRBD1 (6 bases). Germline V lookup: CDR1 SGHNT, CDR2 YENEEA. Trimming cost V 2 bases and J 4 bases, with 11 bases left between them. The CDR3 runs 14 residues. The CDR3 spells CASSLTGWGTEAFF. DNA for the CDR3: TGTGCCAGCAGCTTAACAGGGTGGGGCACTGAAGCTTTCTTT.

The chain combines TRBV4-1 with TRBJ2-3; no definite D call. The CDR3 contains 14 residues. Germline V gene lookup returns CDR1 MGHRA and CDR2 YSYEKL. With 3 bases removed from V and 3 bases from J, the gap between germline ends came to 10 bases. CDR3 sequence (DNA): TGCGCCAGCAGCCAGGTTGCTATGACAGATACGCAGTATTTT. Protein product: CASSQVAMTDTQYF.

The CDR3 is CASRLGQETYEQYF. The CDR3 DNA sequence: TGTGCCAGCAGGCTCGGACAGGAAACCTACGAGCAGTACTTC. This chain joins TRBV6-5 and TRBJ2-7; 7 bases agree with TRBD1. CDR1 MNHEY and CDR2 SVGAGI come from the germline V gene. This CDR3 has 14 amino acids. The trim removed 6 bases at V and 2 bases at J, leaving 7 bases unmatched.